The rows below give T cell receptor beta chains drawn from one sample of a study of brain T cells in children with intractable seizures. TCRdb keeps only in-frame clones here, not all; method: immunoSEQ multiplex PCR. The sample lists about 320,000 clones; over 90% were seen once. The sequenced sample was peripheral blood, obtained roughly 5 months after surgery. The receptor set was obtained from a boy under three years old with tuberous sclerosis and intractable seizures. The conserved cysteine and the conserved F or W are not part of the CDR3 here.

v_call	j_call	cdr3_length	cdr3_aa
TRBV21-1	TRBJ1-2	10	ASSEENYGYT
TRBV29-1	TRBJ2-6	14	SVGVPTGLGANVLT
TRBV6-5	TRBJ1-5	13	ASSGNAGWDQPQH
TRBV5-6	TRBJ2-2	12	ASSLVPYTGELF
TRBV6-6	TRBJ1-5	13	ASHSGAHSNQPQH
TRBV7-8	TRBJ2-7	10	ASEDLSYEQY
TRBV19	TRBJ1-1	13	ASSLRTGDNSEAF
TRBV11-1	TRBJ1-1	11	ASSPYAKTEAF
TRBV24-1	TRBJ2-2	15	ATSDLGTSGKTGELF
TRBV7-2	TRBJ2-2	14	ASSLVGIRNTGELF
TRBV9	TRBJ2-1	14	ASSVAAGLSGDEQF
TRBV3-1/TRBV3-2	TRBJ1-2	12	ASSQVFYSHGYT
TRBV5-5	TRBJ1-1	12	ASSLARVGTEAF
TRBV6-5	TRBJ1-4	10	ASRSTNEKLF
TRBV12-3/TRBV12-4	TRBJ2-7	10	ASSSTGNEQY
TRBV3-1/TRBV3-2	TRBJ2-7	14	ASSQHRDSKNYEQY
TRBV30	TRBJ2-7	13	AWSVTRQGDYEQY
TRBV7-2	TRBJ2-7	15	ASSLVIKRGTPYEQY
TRBV5-8	TRBJ2-2	12	ASSLPGNTGELF
TRBV5-6	TRBJ1-2	12	ASTRMGGNYGYT
TRBV7-2	TRBJ2-5	11	ASSLGTGETQY
TRBV7-3	TRBJ2-7	13	ASSPSSRPSYEQY
TRBV20-1	TRBJ2-3	9	SASFYDTQY
TRBV4-1	TRBJ2-3	13	ASSQASGVTDTQY
TRBV24-1	TRBJ2-1	12	ATSSLWQGNEQF
TRBV5-4	TRBJ1-1	11	ASSLTGDTEAF
TRBV12-3/TRBV12-4	TRBJ1-3	9	ASSLGVAIY
TRBV18	TRBJ1-1	12	ASSPGQGQTEAF
TRBV18	TRBJ1-2	13	ASSPTMDRGYGYT
TRBV25-1	TRBJ2-7	10	ASISSAYEQY
TRBV11-3	TRBJ2-6	14	ASSLTGFAGANVLT
TRBV14	TRBJ1-2	13	ASSQVGGGTGGYT
TRBV19	TRBJ1-5	14	ASSDLGGVRNQPQH
TRBV9	TRBJ2-3	13	ASSGGGGPTDTQY
TRBV6-5	TRBJ2-1	11	ATSNSPGNEQF
TRBV18	TRBJ1-1	16	ASSPDPPGRITNTEAF
TRBV7-8	TRBJ2-1	15	ASSGRNLAYSYNEQF
TRBV7-9	TRBJ1-6	16	ASSFWTGRGTNNSPLH
TRBV30	TRBJ2-7	10	AWTSGSYEQY
TRBV15	TRBJ2-1	14	ATSRDLLGSYNEQF
TRBV15	TRBJ1-1	13	ATSSQRSRNTEAF
TRBV2	TRBJ2-7	12	ASTLTGGDYEQY
TRBV7-3	TRBJ1-2	13	ASSYRDRGSYGYT
TRBV28	TRBJ1-1	10	ASSGPNTEAF
TRBV2	TRBJ2-1	15	ASSHSLAGEIYNEQF
TRBV30	TRBJ2-1	10	AWSMGHNEQF